The 17 T cell receptor beta chains in this list originate from one sample, sequenced in a study of shared clonotypes between healthy human individuals. The table came from immunoSEQ multiplex PCR; TCRdb's copy has only in-frame clones and leaves some out. Of 2 million to 3 million clones detected, 90% to 95% appear once; the ten largest clones hold approximately 0.36%. The sample comprised naive CD4+ T cells from PBMCs. Subset reported: CD45RA+ positively selected. The receptors were sampled from a man younger than 30 in good health. Some clones in this sample may be carry-over from other donors' samples.

In nucleotides, the CDR3 is TGCAGCGTTGGGGGCAGGGGGCTGTACAATGAGCAGTTCTTC. It is translated as CSVGGRGLYNEQFF. This chain uses TRBV29-1 with TRBJ2-1, with 8 bases identical to TRBD1. Trimming took 4 bases from V and 4 from J; bases not matched to a gene: 6. Germline V lookup: CDR1 SQVTM, CDR2 ANQGSEA. The CDR3 runs to 14 residues.

Details on this clone: This same CDR3 is encoded by further DNA sequences in the sample. The J gene is TRBJ2-5, the V gene TRBV5-1, with 9 bases matching TRBD1. The CDR3 has 16 residues. The germline CDR1 and CDR2 sequences are SGHRS and YFSETQ. The V and J ends lost 2 bases and 3 bases, in that order; junction bases with no gene match: 8. The CDR3 sequence is CASSLLVTGGEETQYF. The CDR3 DNA is TGCGCCAGCAGCTTACTAGTGACAGGGGGAGAAGAGACCCAGTACTTC.

Worth noting for this clone: This sample includes further DNA sequences coding for the same CDR3. The rearrangement links TRBV5-1 to TRBJ1-3; D call uncertain. CDR3 length: 13 amino acids. Trimming shortened V by 4 bases and J by 0 bases, and 5 bases separated the two germline ends. Germline V lookup: CDR1 SGHRS, CDR2 YFSETQ. In DNA form, the CDR3 reads TGCGCCAGCAGCCTGTCCTCTGGAAACACCATATATTTT. Encoded protein: CASSLSSGNTIYF.

As to this clone: This CDR3 is also generated by other DNA sequences in the sample. The J gene is TRBJ2-3, the V gene TRBV27; D is ambiguous. There are 14 residues in the CDR3. The ends were cut back, 3 bases at V and 2 bases at J, with 9 bases in the middle. The germline V gene encodes CDR1 MNHEY and CDR2 SMNVEV (reference sequence). The CDR3 region has the DNA TGTGCCAGCAGTTTGGGTCTTACCACAGATACGCAGTATTTT. Its protein product is CASSLGLTTDTQYF.

The chain has TRBV27 and TRBJ2-7; TRBD1 might be the D (7 bases). The V and J ends lost 6 bases and 6 bases respectively, with 9 bases between them. Germline V CDR1 and CDR2: MNHEY, SMNVEV (reference sequence). The CDR3 is made up of 11 amino acids. CDR3 bases: TGTGCCAGCAGGGAGGGGGCCGAGCAGTACTTC. Protein: CASREGAEQYF.

The chain combines TRBV5-1 with TRBJ2-3; a possible D gene is TRBD1 (6 bases). Between the trimmed V and J ends, which lost 0 bases and 0 bases, there was a span of 8 bases. Germline loops: CDR1 SGHRS, CDR2 YFSETQ. The CDR3 has 15 residues. This chain's CDR3 is CASSLGDISTDTQYF. The CDR3 nucleotides are TGCGCCAGCAGCTTGGGGGACATTAGCACAGATACGCAGTATTTT.

The chain is built from TRBV27 and TRBJ1-1; D ambiguous. The V and J ends lost 0 bases and 6 bases respectively, with 14 bases between them. CDR3 size: 15 residues. The V gene's germline CDR1 is MNHEY and CDR2 SMNVEV (reference sequence). CDR3 DNA sequence: TGTGCCAGCAGTTTATCTTCGGGCCTTACTTCTGAAGCTTTCTTT. Residues: CASSLSSGLTSEAFF.

The chain recombines TRBV7-3 with TRBJ2-7; 10 bases align to TRBD2. V shed 5 bases, J shed 6 bases, and the junction held 7 bases outside the gene matches. Germline CDR1 reads SGHTA; CDR2 reads FQGTGA. The CDR3 totals 14 residues. CDR3 sequence (DNA): TGTGCCAGCAGCAAGACTAGCGGGCATATCGAGCAGTACTTC. Residues: CASSKTSGHIEQYF.

The V gene is TRBV29-1, the J gene TRBJ1-1; weak D call: TRBD1 (6 bases). The V end was cut by 5 bases, the J end by 2 bases, with 12 bases between. Germline V gene sequence: CDR1 SQVTM, CDR2 ANQGSEA. The CDR3 extends over 13 amino acids. The CDR3 DNA reads TGCAGCGTTACGCAGGGGAGTAACACTGAAGCTTTCTTT. This sequence encodes CSVTQGSNTEAFF.

This clone was recorded only once. The V gene is TRBV19, the J gene TRBJ2-1, with unresolved D. V was cut by 8 bases and J by 4 bases, with 6 bases left in between. Germline CDR1 and CDR2: LNHDA and SQIVND (reference sequence). The CDR3 totals 11 residues. In DNA, the CDR3 is TGTGCCAGTCACCGATACAATGAGCAGTTCTTC. Its protein is CASHRYNEQFF.

This sequence joins TRBV6-1 and TRBJ1-2; 8 bases are shared with TRBD1. This CDR3 is built from 15 residues. Germline V gives CDR1 MNHNS, CDR2 SASEGT. V was pared by 5 bases and J by 8 bases, with 13 bases of the junction left unmatched. For the CDR3, the DNA is TGTGCCAGCAGTCCGAACCCGACAGGGGAGGGGGGCTACACCTTC. Translated: CASSPNPTGEGGYTF.

The chain uses TRBV5-4 and TRBJ2-5, with D perhaps TRBD1 or TRBD2 (5 bases each). The germline gives CDR1 SGHNT, CDR2 YYREEE (reference sequence). Trimming cost V 4 bases and J 5 bases, with 15 bases left between them. CDR3 length equals 14 residues. The CDR3: CASSPGTVAETQYF. DNA for the CDR3: TGTGCCAGCAGCCCTGGGACGGTCGCGGAGACCCAGTACTTC.

The chain carries TRBV7-2 and TRBJ2-5; 8 nucleotides agree with TRBD2. Germline loops: CDR1 SGHTA, CDR2 FQGNSA. There are 15 residues in the CDR3. J was trimmed by 1 base and V by 3 bases; bases with no gene match: 4. CDR3 sequence: CASSFGSGIQETQYF. The CDR3 DNA is TGTGCCAGCAGCTTCGGTAGCGGGATCCAAGAGACCCAGTACTTC. Drawing the rest from reference TRBV7-2 and TRBJ2-5, the complete variable domain is GAGVSQSPSNKVTEKGKDVELRCDPISGHTALYWYRQSLGQGLEFLIYFQGNSAPDKSGLPSDRFSAERTGGSVSTLTIQRTQQEDSAVYLCASSFGSGIQETQYFGPGTRLLVL.

Concerning this clone itself: The sample holds other DNA sequences that translate to the same CDR3. CDR3 sequence reads: CASSFASYGYTF. The DNA of the CDR3 is TGTGCCAGCAGTTTCGCCAGCTATGGCTACACCTTC. The V gene is TRBV28, the J gene TRBJ1-2; unclear D gene. CDR3 size: 12 residues. Germline assignment: CDR1 MDHEN and CDR2 SYDVKM. V was trimmed by 3 bases and J by 4 bases, leaving 6 bases between them.

The V and J genes are TRBV7-9 and TRBJ2-1, with 9 positions matching TRBD2. This CDR3 has 13 amino acids. CDR1 and CDR2 from the germline V gene are SEHNR and FQNEAQ (reference sequence). Trimming removed 6 bases from V and 6 bases from J; junction bases left unmatched: 3. The CDR3: CASRLAGLNEQFF. The DNA for the CDR3 is TGTGCCAGCAGACTAGCGGGCCTCAATGAGCAGTTCTTC. Based on the CDR3 plus reference TRBV7-9 and TRBJ2-1, the full variable domain is DTGVSQNPRHKITKRGQNVTFRCDPISEHNRLYWYRQTLGQGPEFLTYFQNEAQLEKSRLLSDRFSAERPKGSFSTLEIQRTEQGDSAMYLCASRLAGLNEQFFGPGTRLTVL.

The chain uses TRBV5-1 and TRBJ1-2; no firm D call. The V end was cut by 4 bases, the J end by 1 base, with 23 bases between. The length of the CDR3 is 18 residues. Per the germline V gene, CDR1 is SGHRS and CDR2 is YFSETQ. The CDR3 region is CASSVGEAPGKSNYGYTF. The CDR3 nucleotides read TGCGCCAGCAGCGTCGGGGAAGCCCCGGGGAAGAGTAACTATGGCTACACCTTC.

This chain links TRBV18 with TRBJ2-7; 11 bases fit TRBD2. Germline V gene lookup returns CDR1 KGHSH and CDR2 LQKENI. This CDR3 contains 15 residues. Trimming at V came to 6 bases and at J to 7 bases, leaving 11 bases not matched to a gene. CDR3 region: CASSPTLAGENEQYF. CDR3 in DNA: TGTGCCAGCTCCCCTACACTAGCGGGAGAGAATGAGCAGTACTTC.